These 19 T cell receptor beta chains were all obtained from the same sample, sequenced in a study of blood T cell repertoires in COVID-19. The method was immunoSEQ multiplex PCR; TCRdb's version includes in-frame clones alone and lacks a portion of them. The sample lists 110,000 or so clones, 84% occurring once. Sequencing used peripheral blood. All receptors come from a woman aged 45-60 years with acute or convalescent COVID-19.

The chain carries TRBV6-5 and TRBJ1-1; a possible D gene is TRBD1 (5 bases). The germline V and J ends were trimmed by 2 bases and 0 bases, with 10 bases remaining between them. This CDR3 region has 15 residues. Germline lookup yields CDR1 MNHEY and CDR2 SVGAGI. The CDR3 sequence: CASSYAGGVNTEAFF. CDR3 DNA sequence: TGTGCCAGCAGTTACGCGGGAGGGGTGAACACTGAAGCTTTCTTT.

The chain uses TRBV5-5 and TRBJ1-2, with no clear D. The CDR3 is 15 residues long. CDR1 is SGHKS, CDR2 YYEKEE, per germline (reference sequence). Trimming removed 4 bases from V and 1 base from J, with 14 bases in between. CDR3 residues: CASSTRLADNYGYTF. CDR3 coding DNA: TGTGCCAGCAGCACCCGACTGGCGGATAACTATGGCTACACCTTC.

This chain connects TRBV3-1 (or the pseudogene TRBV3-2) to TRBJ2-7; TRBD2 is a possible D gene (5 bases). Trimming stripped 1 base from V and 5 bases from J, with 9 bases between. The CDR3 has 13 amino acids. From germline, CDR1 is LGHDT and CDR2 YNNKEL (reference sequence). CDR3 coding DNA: TGTGCCAGCAGCCAAGGAAGGGAGAACGAGCAGTACTTC. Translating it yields CASSQGRENEQYF.

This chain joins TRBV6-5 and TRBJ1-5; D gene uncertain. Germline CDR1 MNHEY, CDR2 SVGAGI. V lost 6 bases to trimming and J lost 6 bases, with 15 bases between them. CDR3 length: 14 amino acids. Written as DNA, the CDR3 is TGTGCCAGCAGGAGGGTAGGAGGTAGTCAGCCCCAGCATTTT. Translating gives CASRRVGGSQPQHF.

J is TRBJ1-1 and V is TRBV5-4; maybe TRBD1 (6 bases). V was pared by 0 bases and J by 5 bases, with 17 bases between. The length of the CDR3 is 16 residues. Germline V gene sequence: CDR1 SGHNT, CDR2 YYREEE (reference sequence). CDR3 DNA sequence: TGTGCCAGCAGCTTGGGGGCAGGGGCCGAGGATACTGAAGCTTTCTTT. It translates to CASSLGAGAEDTEAFF.

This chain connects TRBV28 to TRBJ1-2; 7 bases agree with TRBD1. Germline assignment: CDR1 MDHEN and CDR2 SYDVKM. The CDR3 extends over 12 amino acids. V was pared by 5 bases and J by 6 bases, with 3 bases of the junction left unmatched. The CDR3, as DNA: TGTGCCAGCAGTCTTACAGGGGATGGCTACACCTTC. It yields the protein CASSLTGDGYTF.

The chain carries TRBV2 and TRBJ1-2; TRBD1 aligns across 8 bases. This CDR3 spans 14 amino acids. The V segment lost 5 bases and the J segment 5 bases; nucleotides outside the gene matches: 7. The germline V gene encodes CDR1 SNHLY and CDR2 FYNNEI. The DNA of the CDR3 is TGTGCCAGCAGTAGGGGGACAGGCGCGTATGGCTACACCTTC. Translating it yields CASSRGTGAYGYTF.

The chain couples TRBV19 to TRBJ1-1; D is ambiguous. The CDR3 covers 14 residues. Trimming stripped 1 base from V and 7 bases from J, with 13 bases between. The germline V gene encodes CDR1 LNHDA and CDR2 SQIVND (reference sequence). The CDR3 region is CASSIGFRGGEAFF. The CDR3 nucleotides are TGTGCCAGTAGTATAGGGTTTCGGGGAGGTGAAGCTTTCTTT.

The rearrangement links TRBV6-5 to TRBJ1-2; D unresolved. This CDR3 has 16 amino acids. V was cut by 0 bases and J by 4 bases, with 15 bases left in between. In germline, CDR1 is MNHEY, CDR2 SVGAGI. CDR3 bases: TGTGCCAGCAGTTACTCGGCAGCCAGAGGCTCCTATGGCTACACCTTC. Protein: CASSYSAARGSYGYTF.

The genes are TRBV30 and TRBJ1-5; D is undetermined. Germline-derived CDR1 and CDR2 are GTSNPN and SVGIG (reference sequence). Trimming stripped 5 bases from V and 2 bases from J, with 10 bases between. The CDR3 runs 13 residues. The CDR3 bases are TGTGCCTGGGCTCGAGCGGGCAATCAGCCCCAGCATTTT. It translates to CAWARAGNQPQHF.

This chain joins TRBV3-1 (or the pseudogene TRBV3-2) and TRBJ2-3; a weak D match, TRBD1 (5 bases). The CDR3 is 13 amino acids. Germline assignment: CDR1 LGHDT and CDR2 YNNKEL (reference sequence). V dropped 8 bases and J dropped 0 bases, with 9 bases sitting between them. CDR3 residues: CASAGISTDTQYF. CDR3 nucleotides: TGTGCCAGCGCAGGGATTAGCACAGATACGCAGTATTTT.

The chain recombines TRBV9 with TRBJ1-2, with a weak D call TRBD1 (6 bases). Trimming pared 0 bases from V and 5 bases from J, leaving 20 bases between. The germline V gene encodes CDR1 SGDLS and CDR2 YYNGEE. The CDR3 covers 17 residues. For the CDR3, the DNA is TGTGCCAGCAGCGTAGCACTCTCAGGGGCAGGGGTATATGGCTACACCTTC. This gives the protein CASSVALSGAGVYGYTF.

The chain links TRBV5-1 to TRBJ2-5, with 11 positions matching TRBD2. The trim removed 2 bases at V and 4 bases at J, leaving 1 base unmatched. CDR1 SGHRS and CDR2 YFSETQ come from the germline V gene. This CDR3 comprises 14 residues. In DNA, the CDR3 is TGCGCCAGCAGCTTACTAGCGGGGGTAGAGACCCAGTACTTC. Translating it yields CASSLLAGVETQYF.

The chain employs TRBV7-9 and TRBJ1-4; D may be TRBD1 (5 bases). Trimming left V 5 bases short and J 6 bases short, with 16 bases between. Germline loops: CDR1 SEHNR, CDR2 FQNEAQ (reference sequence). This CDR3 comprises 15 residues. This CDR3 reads CASSVKIIGDEKLFF. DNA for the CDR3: TGTGCCAGCAGCGTCAAAATAATAGGGGATGAAAAACTGTTTTTT.

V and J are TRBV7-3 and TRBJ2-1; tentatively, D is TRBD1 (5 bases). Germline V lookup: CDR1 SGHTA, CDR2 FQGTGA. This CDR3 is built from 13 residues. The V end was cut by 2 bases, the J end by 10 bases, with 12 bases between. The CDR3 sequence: CASSLVGPEEQFF. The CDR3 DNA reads TGTGCCAGCAGCTTAGTGGGGCCCGAGGAGCAGTTCTTC.

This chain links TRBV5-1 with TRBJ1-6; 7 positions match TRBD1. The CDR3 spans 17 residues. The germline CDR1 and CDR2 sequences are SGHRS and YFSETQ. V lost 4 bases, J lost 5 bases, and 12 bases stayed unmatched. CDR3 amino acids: CASSPRQGPSNNSPLHF. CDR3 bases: TGCGCCAGCAGCCCTCGACAGGGTCCCTCTAATAATTCACCCCTCCACTTT.

The DNA for the CDR3 is TGTGCTAGCGCTATATTAGCGGGGGGTCGCCCCTTAAACATTCAGTACTTC. Its protein is CASAILAGGRPLNIQYF. The gene calls are TRBV12-5 and TRBJ2-4; 10 nucleotides agree with TRBD2. The CDR3 has 17 amino acids. With 9 bases clipped from V and 6 bases from J, the junction kept 17 bases outside the gene matches. The V gene's germline CDR1 is LGHNT and CDR2 FRNRAP.

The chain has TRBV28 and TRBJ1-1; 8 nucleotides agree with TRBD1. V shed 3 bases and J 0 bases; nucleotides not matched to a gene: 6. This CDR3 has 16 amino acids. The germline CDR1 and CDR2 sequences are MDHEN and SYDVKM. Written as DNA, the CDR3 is TGTGCCAGCAGTTTGTCAGGGGGCCTCATGAACACTGAAGCTTTCTTT. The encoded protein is CASSLSGGLMNTEAFF.

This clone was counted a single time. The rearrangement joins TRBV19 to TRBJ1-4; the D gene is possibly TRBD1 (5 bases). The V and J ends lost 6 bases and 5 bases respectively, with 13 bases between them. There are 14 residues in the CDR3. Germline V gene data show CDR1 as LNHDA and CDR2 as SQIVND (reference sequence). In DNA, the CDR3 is TGTGCCAGTAGAAGGGGAGGAAAAAATGAAAAACTGTTTTTT. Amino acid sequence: CASRRGGKNEKLFF.